These 25 T cell receptor beta chains originate from one sample sequenced in a study of PD-1 blockade in classical Hodgkin lymphoma. After autologous stem cell transplantation all patients relapsed, and prior brentuximab vedotin exposure differed between cohorts. Profiled with immunoSEQ multiplex PCR; TCRdb holds only in-frame clones, not every one. The profile shows some 14,000 clones, 81% of them singletons. The material sequenced was peripheral blood mononuclear cells (PBMCs), taken at baseline. These receptors originate from a human donor with classical Hodgkin lymphoma.

The chain links TRBV7-3 to TRBJ1-1; 8 positions match TRBD1. The V segment lost 1 base and the J segment 5 bases; nucleotides outside the gene matches: 9. The CDR3 is made up of 16 amino acids. Germline V gives CDR1 SGHTA, CDR2 FQGTGA. The CDR3 loop is CASSLSPTQGETEAFF. CDR3 bases: TGTGCCAGCAGCTTAAGCCCCACACAGGGGGAGACTGAAGCTTTCTTT.

This clone was observed a few times. J is TRBJ2-5 and V is TRBV11-1; TRBD1 matches at 11 bases. The V segment lost 6 bases and the J segment 4 bases; nucleotides outside the gene matches: 7. The CDR3 runs to 15 residues. Germline V CDR1 and CDR2: SGHAT, FQDESV (reference sequence). CDR3: CASRTTGTGGETQYF. The DNA of the CDR3 is TGTGCCAGCAGGACAACCGGGACAGGGGGAGAGACCCAGTACTTC.

The chain is built from TRBV10-2 and TRBJ2-7; perhaps TRBD2 as D (5 bases). Germline CDR1 and CDR2: WSHSY and SAAADI. V shed 6 bases and J shed 3 bases, with 12 bases lying between them. The CDR3 totals 13 residues. CDR3 amino acids: CASSTSGDYEQYF. The CDR3 region has the DNA TGCGCCAGCAGCACGAGCGGTGACTACGAGCAGTACTTC.

The chain joins TRBV6-1 to TRBJ2-3, with no clear D. The CDR3 consists of 13 residues. Trimming took off 8 bases at V and 4 bases at J, with 13 bases between the two ends. CDR1 is MNHNS and CDR2 is SASEGT in the germline V gene. The CDR3 region is CASSPTGADTQYF. CDR3 DNA: TGTGCCAGCTCCCCTACTGGGGCAGATACGCAGTATTTT.

CDR3 region: CASSHDRGGNQPQHF. The CDR3 nucleotides are TGTGCCAGCAGCCACGACAGGGGAGGGAATCAGCCCCAGCATTTT. The chain links TRBV5-5 to TRBJ1-5, with TRBD1 identical over 8 bases. CDR1 and CDR2 (germline): SGHKS, YYEKEE (reference sequence). V gave up 4 bases and J gave up 4 bases; unmatched junction bases: 7. CDR3 size: 15 residues.

This rearrangement joins TRBV19 to TRBJ2-1; 10 bases agree with TRBD1. This CDR3 has 13 amino acids. CDR1 and CDR2 (germline): LNHDA, SQIVND (reference sequence). V trimming: 5 bases; J trimming: 9 bases; junction bases outside the gene matches: 4. In DNA form, the CDR3 reads TGTGCCAGTAGTGGGACAGGGGATGGTGAGCAGTTCTTC. Its translation is CASSGTGDGEQFF.

Judged by abundance, this clone is hyperexpanded (1% or more). The chain couples TRBV2 to TRBJ2-1, with D tentatively TRBD2 (6 bases). Per the germline V gene, CDR1 is SNHLY and CDR2 is FYNNEI. V lost 7 bases, J lost 4 bases, and 11 bases lay in between. This CDR3 region has 13 residues. Written as DNA, the CDR3 is TGTGCCAGCATTGCGCGGGGTTACAATGAGCAGTTCTTC. It translates to CASIARGYNEQFF.

This CDR3 is CASRTGTGDTGELFF. The CDR3 DNA sequence: TGTGCCAGCAGGACCGGGACAGGGGACACCGGGGAGCTGTTTTTT. This sequence joins TRBV6-6 and TRBJ2-2; TRBD1 matches at 10 bases. Germline CDR1 is MNHNY and CDR2 is SVGAGI (reference sequence). The CDR3 has 15 residues. The J segment lost 3 bases and the V segment lost 6 bases, leaving 4 bases of the junction unmatched.

The rearrangement joins TRBV12-5 to TRBJ2-1, with TRBD2 matching 7 bases. Germline V lookup: CDR1 LGHNT, CDR2 FRNRAP. The CDR3 sequence is 15 residues long. V lost 3 bases, J lost 1 base, and 3 bases stayed unmatched. This CDR3 reads CASGLGGGSYNEQFF. The CDR3 DNA sequence: TGTGCTAGTGGTTTAGGCGGGGGATCCTACAATGAGCAGTTCTTC.

This sequence joins TRBV10-3 and TRBJ1-4; D not resolved. CDR3 length: 13 residues. Germline V lookup: CDR1 ENHRY, CDR2 SYGVKD. Between the trimmed V and J ends, which lost 3 bases and 5 bases, there was a span of 7 bases. CDR3 coding DNA: TGTGCCATCAGTGATGGGGTAAATGAAAAACTGTTTTTT. Protein: CAISDGVNEKLFF.

By sample fraction, this clone is medium-sized (0.01 to 0.1%). The J gene is TRBJ2-1, the V gene TRBV2; 9 bases align to TRBD2. Trimming at V came to 2 bases and at J to 8 bases, leaving 7 bases not matched to a gene. The germline CDR1 and CDR2 sequences are SNHLY and FYNNEI. The CDR3 runs to 15 residues. The CDR3 nucleotides are TGTGCCAGCAGTGAATTAGCGGGGGCTTCATATGAGCAGTTCTTC. It specifies CASSELAGASYEQFF.

The V call is TRBV28, the J call TRBJ2-7; 10 positions agree with TRBD2. The CDR3 is 15 amino acids. V lost 6 bases and J lost 6; bases outside the gene matches: 11. CDR1 MDHEN and CDR2 SYDVKM come from the germline V gene. The CDR3 sequence: CASRPLSGGASEQYF. The CDR3 DNA reads TGTGCCAGCAGACCACTCAGCGGGGGGGCCAGCGAGCAGTACTTC.

V and J are TRBV5-1 and TRBJ2-3; tentatively, D is TRBD2 (6 bases). The CDR3 consists of 14 residues. Germline-derived CDR1 and CDR2 are SGHRS and YFSETQ. V lost 4 bases to trimming and J lost 0 bases, with 9 bases between them. The chain's CDR3 is CASSPGESTDTQYF. CDR3 bases: TGCGCCAGCAGCCCGGGGGAGAGCACAGATACGCAGTATTTT.

The chain combines TRBV5-1 with TRBJ2-7; D not resolved. V was cut by 5 bases and J by 7 bases, with 13 bases left in between. The CDR3 extends over 12 amino acids. From germline, CDR1 is SGHRS and CDR2 YFSETQ. In DNA, the CDR3 is TGCGCCAGCAGACTGATGGGAAGGGAGCAGTACTTC. Translation: CASRLMGREQYF.

This rearrangement joins TRBV5-6 to TRBJ1-5; D might be TRBD1 (5 bases). The CDR3 spans 15 residues. Germline CDR1 SGHDT, CDR2 YYEEEE. V was clipped by 6 bases and J by 11 bases, with 24 bases between them. CDR3 nucleotide sequence: TGTGCCAGCACCCTCGGCTGGAGGGGAATGAAGGCCCAGCATTTT. It is translated as CASTLGWRGMKAQHF.

The chain combines TRBV5-1 with TRBJ2-1; 9 bases align to TRBD1. The CDR3 runs 15 residues. In germline, CDR1 is SGHRS, CDR2 YFSETQ. J lost 3 bases, V lost 3 bases, and 4 bases had no gene match. The CDR3 is CASSWGQGNYNEQFF. CDR3 coding DNA: TGCGCCAGCAGCTGGGGACAGGGCAACTACAATGAGCAGTTCTTC. Full variable domain (rest looked up from reference TRBV5-1 and TRBJ2-1): KAGVTQTPRYLIKTRGQQVTLSCSPISGHRSVSWYQQTPGQGLQFLFEYFSETQRNKGNFPGRFSGRQFSNSRSEMNVSTLELGDSALYLCASSWGQGNYNEQFFGPGTRLTVL.

CDR3 DNA: TGTGCCAGCTCACAGTCTTCAGGGGGTTCGAACTATGGCTACACCTTC. This codes for CASSQSSGGSNYGYTF. The chain joins TRBV18 to TRBJ1-2; 7 bases match TRBD1. The J segment lost 2 bases and the V segment lost 4 bases, leaving 10 bases of the junction unmatched. Germline V gives CDR1 KGHSH, CDR2 LQKENI. This CDR3 spans 16 amino acids.

The V and J genes are TRBV5-1 and TRBJ2-5; 7 positions match TRBD1. The CDR3 is 18 amino acids. Germline CDR1 is SGHRS and CDR2 is YFSETQ. V lost 4 bases and J lost 4; bases outside the gene matches: 19. The CDR3 coding sequence is TGCGCCAGCAGCCCAAGACAAGGGGGCGCTTTCGGTGGAGAGACCCAGTACTTC. Its protein is CASSPRQGGAFGGETQYF. Using reference TRBV5-1 and TRBJ2-5 for the parts outside the CDR3, the full variable domain is KAGVTQTPRYLIKTRGQQVTLSCSPISGHRSVSWYQQTPGQGLQFLFEYFSETQRNKGNFPGRFSGRQFSNSRSEMNVSTLELGDSALYLCASSPRQGGAFGGETQYFGPGTRLLVL.

This chain uses TRBV7-2 with TRBJ1-2, with D perhaps TRBD1 (6 bases). The CDR3 extends over 14 amino acids. The germline CDR1 and CDR2 sequences are SGHTA and FQGNSA. The germline V and J ends were trimmed by 1 base and 8 bases, with 14 bases remaining between them. The DNA of the CDR3 is TGTGCCAGCAGCTTAGACCTCAAGGGGGGAGGCTACACCTTC. It codes for CASSLDLKGGGYTF.

Regarding this clone: The junction does not match germline at one end; this may be a read error. The chain carries TRBV27 and TRBJ1-2, with 7 positions matching TRBD1. Germline CDR1 is MNHEY and CDR2 is SMNVEV (reference sequence). The CDR3 contains 17 residues. The CDR3 sequence is CASSFYPMRTGSYGHTF. CDR3 coding DNA: TGTGCCAGCAGTTTCTACCCTATGAGGACAGGATCCTATGGCCACACCTTC.

The V gene is TRBV2, the J gene TRBJ2-2; no clear D gene. V lost 2 bases, J lost 3 bases, and 10 bases lay in between. Germline V gene data show CDR1 as SNHLY and CDR2 as FYNNEI. CDR3 size: 15 residues. The CDR3: CASSESAAYTGELFF. The CDR3 coding sequence is TGTGCCAGCAGTGAATCGGCAGCATACACCGGGGAGCTGTTTTTT.

The genes are TRBV2 and TRBJ2-7, with unresolved D. Germline lookup yields CDR1 SNHLY and CDR2 FYNNEI. Trimming removed 3 bases at V and 4 bases at J, with 7 bases between. CDR3 length: 12 residues. CDR3 region: CASSDDTYEQYF. The CDR3 DNA follows: TGTGCCAGCAGTGACGACACATACGAGCAGTACTTC.

The chain couples TRBV11-3 to TRBJ2-2, with TRBD2 as a possible D gene (6 bases). Trimming pared 2 bases from V and 10 bases from J, leaving 29 bases between. Germline lookup yields CDR1 SGHNT and CDR2 YENEEA. The CDR3 totals 19 residues. The CDR3 coding sequence is TGTGCCAGCAGCTTATCTTACGTTATGGGGGGACTCCCCAGCGAGGAGCTGTTTTTT. It is translated as CASSLSYVMGGLPSEELFF.

The rearrangement uses TRBV7-9 and TRBJ2-7; 9 positions agree with TRBD1. Germline V gene data show CDR1 as SEHNR and CDR2 as FQNEAQ (reference sequence). V lost 3 bases, J lost 6 bases, and 3 bases stayed unmatched. This CDR3 comprises 13 residues. The CDR3 loop reads CASSLGQGGEQYF. The CDR3 nucleotides read TGTGCCAGCAGCTTGGGACAGGGAGGCGAGCAGTACTTC. The entire variable domain, with the rest obtained from reference TRBV7-9 and TRBJ2-7, is as follows: DTGVSQNPRHKITKRGQNVTFRCDPISEHNRLYWYRQTLGQGPEFLTYFQNEAQLEKSRLLSDRFSAERPKGSFSTLEIQRTEQGDSAMYLCASSLGQGGEQYFGPGTRLTVT.

The chain links TRBV11-3 to TRBJ2-1, with 11 positions matching TRBD2. The CDR3 covers 15 residues. J lost 4 bases, V lost 5 bases, and 4 bases had no gene match. From germline, CDR1 is SGHNT and CDR2 YENEEA. In nucleotides, the CDR3 is TGTGCCAGCAGCCTCACTAGCGGGGGTTACAATGAGCAGTTCTTC. This gives the protein CASSLTSGGYNEQFF.